Each of the 5 T cell receptor beta chains below was sequenced from the same sample in a study of memory CD4+ T cells and cytomegalovirus serostatus. Only in-frame clones appear in the TCRdb table, and some are missing; sequencing was by immunoSEQ multiplex PCR. This sample has about 38,000 clones; about 80% occur once, and the top ten carry roughly 5%. The sort gate was single viable CD3+CD4+CD8-CD45RO+ cells for memory CD4+ T cells. Sequencing was done on a sample of memory CD4+ T cells from blood. These receptors were collected from an adult in good health and CMV-seropositive.

The chain couples TRBV13 to TRBJ2-3, with 8 bases lining up with TRBD2. The CDR3 totals 16 residues. Germline loops: CDR1 PRHDT, CDR2 FYEKMQ (reference sequence). J was trimmed by 4 bases and V by 0 bases; bases with no gene match: 6. The CDR3 sequence is CASSLGTGGPPDTQYF. The CDR3 bases are TGTGCCAGCAGCTTAGGGACGGGGGGGCCCCCAGATACGCAGTATTTT.

The chain links TRBV19 to TRBJ2-5; D uncertain. Germline V CDR1 and CDR2: LNHDA, SQIVND (reference sequence). The CDR3 sequence is 14 residues long. The ends were cut back, 1 base at V and 5 bases at J, with 11 bases in the middle. The CDR3: CASSIARSRETQYF. CDR3 DNA: TGTGCCAGTAGTATAGCGCGATCGAGGGAGACCCAGTACTTC. The full variable domain, in which reference TRBV19 and TRBJ2-5 provide the parts outside the CDR3, is DGGITQSPKYLFRKEGQNVTLSCEQNLNHDAMYWYRQDPGQGLRLIYYSQIVNDFQKGDIAEGYSVSREKKESFPLTVTSAQKNPTAFYLCASSIARSRETQYFGPGTRLLVL.

The rearrangement links TRBV15 to TRBJ2-5; 9 nucleotides agree with TRBD1. Germline V gene data show CDR1 as LNHNV and CDR2 as YYDKDF (reference sequence). This CDR3 region has 16 residues. V lost 3 bases, J lost 2 bases, and 7 bases stayed unmatched. CDR3 sequence reads: CATSSAPGQGQETQYF. The CDR3 DNA is TGTGCCACCAGCAGTGCTCCGGGACAGGGACAAGAGACCCAGTACTTC.

The CDR3 nucleotides read TGTGCCAGCAGCCGCCACCCACTAGCGGGAGGGCTTGAGCAGTTCTTC. Translation: CASSRHPLAGGLEQFF. The V call is TRBV7-9, the J call TRBJ2-1; 13 positions match TRBD2. CDR3 length: 16 residues. With V trimmed by 5 bases and J by 9 bases, 10 bases remained unmatched. From germline, CDR1 is SEHNR and CDR2 FQNEAQ (reference sequence).

This chain joins TRBV5-6 and TRBJ1-5, with a weak D call TRBD1 (5 bases). Germline assignment: CDR1 SGHDT and CDR2 YYEEEE. This CDR3 contains 14 residues. With 3 bases removed from V and 2 bases from J, the gap between germline ends came to 9 bases. The CDR3: CASSWQGGNQPQHF. The CDR3 DNA reads TGTGCCAGCAGCTGGCAGGGCGGCAATCAGCCCCAGCATTTT. Full variable domain (rest looked up from reference TRBV5-6 and TRBJ1-5): DAGVTQSPTHLIKTRGQQVTLRCSPKSGHDTVSWYQQALGQGPQFIFQYYEEEERQRGNFPDRFSGHQFPNYSSELNVNALLLGDSALYLCASSWQGGNQPQHFGDGTRLSIL.